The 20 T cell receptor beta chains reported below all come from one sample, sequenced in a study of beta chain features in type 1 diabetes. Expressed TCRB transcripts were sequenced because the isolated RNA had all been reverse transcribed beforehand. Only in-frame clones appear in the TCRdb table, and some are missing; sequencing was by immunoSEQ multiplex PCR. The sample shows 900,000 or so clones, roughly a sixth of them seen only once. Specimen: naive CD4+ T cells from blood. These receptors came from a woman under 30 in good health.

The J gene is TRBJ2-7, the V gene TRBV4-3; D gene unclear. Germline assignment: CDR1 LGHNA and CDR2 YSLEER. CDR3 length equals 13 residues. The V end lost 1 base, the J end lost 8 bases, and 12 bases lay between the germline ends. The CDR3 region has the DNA TGCGCCAGCAGCCAAGGAGGTACTACGAAGCAGTACTTC. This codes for CASSQGGTTKQYF.

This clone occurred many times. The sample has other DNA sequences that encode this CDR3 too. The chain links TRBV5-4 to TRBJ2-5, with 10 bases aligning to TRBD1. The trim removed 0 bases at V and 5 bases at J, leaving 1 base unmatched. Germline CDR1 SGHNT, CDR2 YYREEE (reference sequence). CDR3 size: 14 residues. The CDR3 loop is CASSLGQGAETQYF. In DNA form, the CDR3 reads TGTGCCAGCAGCTTGGGACAGGGGGCCGAGACCCAGTACTTC.

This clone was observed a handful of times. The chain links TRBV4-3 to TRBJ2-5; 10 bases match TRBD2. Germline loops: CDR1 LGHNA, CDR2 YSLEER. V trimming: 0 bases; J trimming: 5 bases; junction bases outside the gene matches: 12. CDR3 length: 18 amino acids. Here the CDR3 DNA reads TGCGCCAGCAGCCAAGATCTTAGGACTAGCGGACGGAGGGAGACCCAGTACTTC. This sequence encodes CASSQDLRTSGRRETQYF.

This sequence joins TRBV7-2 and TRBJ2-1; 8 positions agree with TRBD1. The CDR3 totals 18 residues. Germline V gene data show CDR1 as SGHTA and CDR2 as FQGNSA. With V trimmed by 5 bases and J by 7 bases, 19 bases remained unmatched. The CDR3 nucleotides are TGTGCCAGCAGCCAAGAAATATTGAGACAGGGGCCACTTAATGAGCAGTTCTTC. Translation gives CASSQEILRQGPLNEQFF.

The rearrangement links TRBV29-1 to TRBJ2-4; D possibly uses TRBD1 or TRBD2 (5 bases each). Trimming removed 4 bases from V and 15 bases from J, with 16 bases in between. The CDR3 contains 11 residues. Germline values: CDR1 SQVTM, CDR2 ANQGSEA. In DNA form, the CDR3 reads TGCAGCGTTGCTGAGGGACGGGTCCGGTACTTC. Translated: CSVAEGRVRYF. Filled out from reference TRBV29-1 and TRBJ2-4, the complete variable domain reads SAVISQKPSRDICQRGTSLTIQCQVDSQVTMMFWYRQQPGQSLTLIATANQGSEATYESGFVIDKFPISRPNLTFSTLTVSNMSPEDSSIYLCSVAEGRVRYFGAGTRLSVL.

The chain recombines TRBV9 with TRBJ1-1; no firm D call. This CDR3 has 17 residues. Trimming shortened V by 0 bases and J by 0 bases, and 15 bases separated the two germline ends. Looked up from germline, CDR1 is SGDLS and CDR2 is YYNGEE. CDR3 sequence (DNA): TGTGCCAGCAGCGTAGCGGCCGTCGTCTCCCTGAACACTGAAGCTTTCTTT. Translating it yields CASSVAAVVSLNTEAFF. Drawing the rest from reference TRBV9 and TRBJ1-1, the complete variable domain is DSGVTQTPKHLITATGQRVTLRCSPRSGDLSVYWYQQSLDQGLQFLIQYYNGEERAKGNILERFSAQQFPDLHSELNLSSLELGDSALYFCASSVAAVVSLNTEAFFGQGTRLTVV.

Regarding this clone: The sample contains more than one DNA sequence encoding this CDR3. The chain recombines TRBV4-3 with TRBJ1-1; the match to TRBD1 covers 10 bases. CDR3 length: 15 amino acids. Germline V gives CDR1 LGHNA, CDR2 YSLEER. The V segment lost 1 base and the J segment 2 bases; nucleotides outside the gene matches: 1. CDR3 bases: TGCGCCAGCAGCCAAGGACAGGGGGCAAACACTGAAGCTTTCTTT. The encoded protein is CASSQGQGANTEAFF.

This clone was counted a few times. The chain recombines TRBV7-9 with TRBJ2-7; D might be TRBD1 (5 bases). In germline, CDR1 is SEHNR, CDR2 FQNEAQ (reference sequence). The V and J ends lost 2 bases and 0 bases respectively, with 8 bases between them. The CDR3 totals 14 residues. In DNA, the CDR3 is TGTGCCAGCAGCTTATTACAGGCCTCCTACGAGCAGTACTTC. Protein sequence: CASSLLQASYEQYF.

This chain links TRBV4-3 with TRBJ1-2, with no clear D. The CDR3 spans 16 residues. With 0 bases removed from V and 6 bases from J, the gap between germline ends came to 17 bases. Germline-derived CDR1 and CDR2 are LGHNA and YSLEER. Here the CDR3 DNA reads TGCGCCAGCAGCCAAGAAACGTATGGGCTATTCGATGGCTACACCTTC. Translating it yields CASSQETYGLFDGYTF.

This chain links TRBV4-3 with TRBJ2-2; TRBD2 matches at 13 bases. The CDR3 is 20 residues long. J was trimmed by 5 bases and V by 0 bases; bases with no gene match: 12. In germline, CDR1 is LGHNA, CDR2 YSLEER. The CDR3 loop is CASSQEILAGGPVRTGELFF. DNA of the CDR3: TGCGCCAGCAGCCAAGAGATACTAGCGGGAGGGCCCGTCCGGACCGGGGAGCTGTTTTTT.

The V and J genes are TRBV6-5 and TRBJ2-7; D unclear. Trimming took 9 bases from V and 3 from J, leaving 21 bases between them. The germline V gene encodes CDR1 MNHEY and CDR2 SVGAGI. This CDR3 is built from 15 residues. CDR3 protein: CASYTRVGISYEQYF. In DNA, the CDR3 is TGTGCCAGTTACACCCGGGTGGGGATAAGCTACGAGCAGTACTTC.

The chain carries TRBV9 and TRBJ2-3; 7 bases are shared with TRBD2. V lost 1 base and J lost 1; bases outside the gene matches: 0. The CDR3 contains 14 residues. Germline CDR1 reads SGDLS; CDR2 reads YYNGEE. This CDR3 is CASSVREGTDTQYF. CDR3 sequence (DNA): TGTGCCAGCAGCGTACGGGAGGGCACAGATACGCAGTATTTT.

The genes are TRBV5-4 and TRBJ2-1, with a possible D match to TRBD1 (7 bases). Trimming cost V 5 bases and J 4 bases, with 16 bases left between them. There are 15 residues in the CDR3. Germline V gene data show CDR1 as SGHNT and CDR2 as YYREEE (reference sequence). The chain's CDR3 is CASSSAGGIYNEQFF. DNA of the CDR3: TGTGCCAGCAGTTCGGCAGGGGGGATTTACAATGAGCAGTTCTTC.

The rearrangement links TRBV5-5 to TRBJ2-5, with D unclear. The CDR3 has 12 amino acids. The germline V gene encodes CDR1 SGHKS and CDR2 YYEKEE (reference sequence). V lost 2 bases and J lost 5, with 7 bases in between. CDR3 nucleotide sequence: TGTGCCAGCAGCTTTTACCTCGAGACCCAGTACTTC. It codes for CASSFYLETQYF.

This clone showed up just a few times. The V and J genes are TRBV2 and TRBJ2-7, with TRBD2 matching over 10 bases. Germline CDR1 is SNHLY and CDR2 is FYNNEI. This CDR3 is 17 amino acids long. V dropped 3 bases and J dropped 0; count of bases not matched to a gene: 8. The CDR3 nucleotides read TGTGCCAGCAGTGACCGTAGCGGGAGGACGAGCTCCTACGAGCAGTACTTC. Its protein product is CASSDRSGRTSSYEQYF.

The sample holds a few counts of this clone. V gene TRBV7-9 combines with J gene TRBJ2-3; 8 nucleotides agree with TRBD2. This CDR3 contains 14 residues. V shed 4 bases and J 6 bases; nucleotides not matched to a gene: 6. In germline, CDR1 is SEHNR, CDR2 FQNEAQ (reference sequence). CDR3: CASSSGTSFDTQYF. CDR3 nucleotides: TGTGCCAGCAGCTCCGGGACTAGTTTCGATACGCAGTATTTT.

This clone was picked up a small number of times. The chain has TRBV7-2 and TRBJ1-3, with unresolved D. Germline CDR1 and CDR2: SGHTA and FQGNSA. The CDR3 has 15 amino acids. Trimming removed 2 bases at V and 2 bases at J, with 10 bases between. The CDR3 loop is CASSLIGGTGNTIYF. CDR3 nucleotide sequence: TGTGCCAGCAGCTTAATCGGAGGGACTGGAAACACCATATATTTT.

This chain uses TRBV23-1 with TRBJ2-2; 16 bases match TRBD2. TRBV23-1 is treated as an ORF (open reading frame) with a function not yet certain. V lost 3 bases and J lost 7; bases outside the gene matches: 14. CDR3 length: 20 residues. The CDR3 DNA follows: TGCGCCAGCAGTCAGGGGGCACCGGGACTAGCGGGAGGGCCGAACGGGGAGCTGTTTTTT. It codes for CASSQGAPGLAGGPNGELFF.

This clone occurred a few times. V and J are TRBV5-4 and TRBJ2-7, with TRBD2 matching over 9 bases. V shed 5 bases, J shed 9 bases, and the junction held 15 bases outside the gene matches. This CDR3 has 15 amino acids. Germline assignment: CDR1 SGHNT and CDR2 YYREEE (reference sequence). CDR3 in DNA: TGTGCCAGCAGTTCAGACTCGCTAGCGGGACGGGGGCAGTACTTC. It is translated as CASSSDSLAGRGQYF. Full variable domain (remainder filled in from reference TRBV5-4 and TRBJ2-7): ETGVTQSPTHLIKTRGQQVTLRCSSQSGHNTVSWYQQALGQGPQFIFQYYREEENGRGNFPPRFSGLQFPNYSSELNVNALELDDSALYLCASSSDSLAGRGQYFGPGTRLTVT.

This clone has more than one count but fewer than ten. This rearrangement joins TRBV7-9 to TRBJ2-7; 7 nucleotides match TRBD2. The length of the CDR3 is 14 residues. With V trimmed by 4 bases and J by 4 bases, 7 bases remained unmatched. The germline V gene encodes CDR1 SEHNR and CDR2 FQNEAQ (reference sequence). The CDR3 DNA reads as TGTGCCAGCAGCTCTCCGGGACTAAGATACGAGCAGTACTTC. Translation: CASSSPGLRYEQYF.